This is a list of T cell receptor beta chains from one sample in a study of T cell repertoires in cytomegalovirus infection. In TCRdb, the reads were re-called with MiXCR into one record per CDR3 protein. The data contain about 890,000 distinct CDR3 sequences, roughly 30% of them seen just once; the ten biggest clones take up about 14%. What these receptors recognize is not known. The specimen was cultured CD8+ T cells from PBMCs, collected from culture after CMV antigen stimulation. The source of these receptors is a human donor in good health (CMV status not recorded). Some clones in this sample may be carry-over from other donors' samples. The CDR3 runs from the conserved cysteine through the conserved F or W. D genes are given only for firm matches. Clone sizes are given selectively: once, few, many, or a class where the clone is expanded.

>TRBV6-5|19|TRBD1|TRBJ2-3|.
CASSYSGQGARLEVDTQYF
TGTGCCAGCAGTTACTCGGGTCAGGGGGCGCGGCTGGAGGTAGATACGCAGTATTTT
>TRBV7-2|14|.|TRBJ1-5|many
CASSSGTGLWAQHF
TGTGCCAGCAGCTCCGGGACGGGACTTTGGGCCCAGCATTTT
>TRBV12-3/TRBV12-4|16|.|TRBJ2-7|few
CASSFSSGAFSYEQYF
TGTGCCAGCAGTTTTTCTTCGGGGGCGTTCTCCTACGAGCAGTACTTC
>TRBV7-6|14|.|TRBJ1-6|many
CASSLTDAGSPLHF
TGTGCCAGCAGCTTAACAGACGCCGGTTCACCCCTCCACTTT
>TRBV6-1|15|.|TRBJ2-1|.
CASTQDRGSYNEQFF
TGTGCCAGCACCCAGGACAGAGGCTCCTACAATGAGCAGTTCTTC
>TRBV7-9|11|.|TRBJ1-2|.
CASSRQYGYTF
TGTGCCAGCAGCAGACAGTATGGCTACACCTTC
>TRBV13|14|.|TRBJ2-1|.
CASSLGTANNEQFF
TGTGCCAGCAGCTTAGGGACAGCAAACAATGAGCAGTTCTTC
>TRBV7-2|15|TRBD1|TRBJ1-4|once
CASSDRGDGGGKLFF
TGTGCCAGTTCGGACAGGGGAGATGGAGGTGGAAAACTGTTTTTT
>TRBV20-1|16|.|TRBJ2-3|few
CSARDGRRGRTDTQYF
TGCAGTGCTAGAGATGGTCGGCGGGGTCGCACAGATACGCAGTATTTT
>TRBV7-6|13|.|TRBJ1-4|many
CASSLGLNEKLFF
TGTGCCAGCAGCTTAGGACTTAATGAAAAACTGTTTTTT
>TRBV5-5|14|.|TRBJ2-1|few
CASSLAQVDWEQFF
TGTGCCAGCAGCTTGGCCCAAGTAGATTGGGAGCAGTTCTTC
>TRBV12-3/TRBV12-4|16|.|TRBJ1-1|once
CASSVRQSLVGTEAFF
TGTGCCAGCAGTGTGCGACAGTCGCTAGTGGGCACTGAAGCTTTCTTT
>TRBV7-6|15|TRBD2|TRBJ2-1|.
CASRSSGGTYNEQFF
TGTGCCAGCAGATCTAGCGGGGGGACCTACAATGAGCAGTTCTTC
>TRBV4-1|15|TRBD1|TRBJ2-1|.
CASSQSTGDGNEQFF
TGCGCCAGCAGCCAATCAACAGGGGATGGCAATGAGCAGTTCTTC
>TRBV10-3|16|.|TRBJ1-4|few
CAISVNRPPTNEKLFF
TGTGCCATCAGTGTGAACAGACCCCCAACTAATGAAAAACTGTTTTTT
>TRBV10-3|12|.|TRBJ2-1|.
CATLFGGNEQFF
TGTGCCACTCTCTTCGGCGGCAATGAGCAGTTCTTC
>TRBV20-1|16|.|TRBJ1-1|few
CSARTGLWGTDTEAFF
TGCAGTGCTAGGACCGGATTGTGGGGGACGGACACTGAAGCTTTCTTT